The present entry profiles one T cell receptor beta chain with its context. Some clones are missing from TCRdb's copy, which holds only in-frame ones; the method was immunoSEQ multiplex PCR. There are fewer than 300,000 clones in the sample; 70% to 75% occur only once, and 2.5% to 4% lies in the top ten. The record originates from a study of blood T cell repertoires in COVID-19. CDR3 length: 16 residues. V shed 6 bases, J shed 2 bases, and the junction held 8 bases outside the gene matches. Germline loops: CDR1 MNHEY, CDR2 SVGEGT. Material: peripheral blood. The chain recombines TRBV6-2 or TRBV6-3 with TRBJ2-5, with 11 bases fitting TRBD2. The origin of this receptor is a woman older than 75 with acute or convalescent COVID-19. CDR3 DNA: TGTGCCAGCAGACCTATGGGACTAGCGGATCAAGAGACCCAGTACTTC. This translates into CASRPMGLADQETQYF.